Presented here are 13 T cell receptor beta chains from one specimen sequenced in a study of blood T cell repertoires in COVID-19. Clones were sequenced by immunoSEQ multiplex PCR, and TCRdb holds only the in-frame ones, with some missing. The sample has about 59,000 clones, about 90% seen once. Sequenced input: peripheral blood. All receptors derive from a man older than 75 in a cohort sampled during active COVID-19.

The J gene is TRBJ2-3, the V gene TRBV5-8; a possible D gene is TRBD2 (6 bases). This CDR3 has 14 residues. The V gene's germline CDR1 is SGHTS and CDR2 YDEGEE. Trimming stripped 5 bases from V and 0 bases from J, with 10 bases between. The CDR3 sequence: CASRSGPSTDTQYF. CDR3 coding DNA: TGTGCCAGCAGAAGCGGGCCTAGCACAGATACGCAGTATTTT.

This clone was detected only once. DNA for the CDR3: TGTGCCAGCGTCCTCGGGACAGGCTACGAGCAGTACTTC. Translating gives CASVLGTGYEQYF. The rearrangement joins TRBV11-1 to TRBJ2-7, with 8 positions matching TRBD1. CDR1 and CDR2 (germline): SGHAT, FQDESV (reference sequence). The CDR3 extends over 13 amino acids. Germline trimming cut 8 bases from V and 3 bases from J; bases unmatched to any gene: 6.

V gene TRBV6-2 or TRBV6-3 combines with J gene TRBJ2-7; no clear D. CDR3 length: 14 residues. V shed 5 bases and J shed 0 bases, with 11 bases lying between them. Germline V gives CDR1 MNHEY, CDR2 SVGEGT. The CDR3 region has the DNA TGTGCCAGCAGTAACGGTAAGAGCTCCTACGAGCAGTACTTC. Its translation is CASSNGKSSYEQYF.

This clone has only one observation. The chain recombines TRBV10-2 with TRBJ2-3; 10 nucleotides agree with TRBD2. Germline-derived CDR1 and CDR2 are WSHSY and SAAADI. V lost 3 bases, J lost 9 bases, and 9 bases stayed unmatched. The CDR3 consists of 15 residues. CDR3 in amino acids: CASSELAGSSGTQYF. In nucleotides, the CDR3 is TGCGCCAGCAGTGAACTAGCGGGGTCTTCAGGGACGCAGTATTTT.

CDR3 sequence: CASSPGQAYQETQYF. DNA of the CDR3: TGTGCCAGCAGTCCGGGACAGGCGTACCAAGAGACCCAGTACTTC. The chain recombines TRBV6-5 with TRBJ2-5; 8 bases match TRBD1. CDR3 size: 15 residues. Germline V CDR1 and CDR2: MNHEY, SVGAGI. V dropped 5 bases and J dropped 0; count of bases not matched to a gene: 5.

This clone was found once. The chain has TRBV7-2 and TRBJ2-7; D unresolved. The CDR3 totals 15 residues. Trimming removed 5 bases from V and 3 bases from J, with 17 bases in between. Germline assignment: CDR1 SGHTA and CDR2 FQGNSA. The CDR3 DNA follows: TGTGCCAGCAGCCCCTCGTCTGGCAGAATCTACGAGCAGTACTTC. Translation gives CASSPSSGRIYEQYF. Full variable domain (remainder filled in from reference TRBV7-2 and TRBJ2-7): GAGVSQSPSNKVTEKGKDVELRCDPISGHTALYWYRQSLGQGLEFLIYFQGNSAPDKSGLPSDRFSAERTGGSVSTLTIQRTQQEDSAVYLCASSPSSGRIYEQYFGPGTRLTVT.

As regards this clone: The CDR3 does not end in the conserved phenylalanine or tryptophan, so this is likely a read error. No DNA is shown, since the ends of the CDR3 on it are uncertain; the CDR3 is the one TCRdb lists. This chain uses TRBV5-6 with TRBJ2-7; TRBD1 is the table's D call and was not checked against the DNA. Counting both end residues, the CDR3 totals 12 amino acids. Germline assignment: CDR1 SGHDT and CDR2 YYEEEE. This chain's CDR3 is CASSYPTGAPAL.

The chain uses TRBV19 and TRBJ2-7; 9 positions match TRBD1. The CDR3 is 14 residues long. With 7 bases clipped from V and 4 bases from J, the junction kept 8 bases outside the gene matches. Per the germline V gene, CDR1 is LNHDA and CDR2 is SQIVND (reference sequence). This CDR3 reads CASIRTGVLYEQYF. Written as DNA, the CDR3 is TGTGCCAGTATCCGGACAGGGGTCCTTTACGAGCAGTACTTC. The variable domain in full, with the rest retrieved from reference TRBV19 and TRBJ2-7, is DGGITQSPKYLFRKEGQNVTLSCEQNLNHDAMYWYRQDPGQGLRLIYYSQIVNDFQKGDIAEGYSVSREKKESFPLTVTSAQKNPTAFYLCASIRTGVLYEQYFGPGTRLTVT.

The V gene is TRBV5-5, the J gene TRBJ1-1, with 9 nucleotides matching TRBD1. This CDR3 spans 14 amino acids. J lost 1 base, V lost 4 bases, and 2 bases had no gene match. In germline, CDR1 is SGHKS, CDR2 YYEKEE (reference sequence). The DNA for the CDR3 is TGTGCCAGCAGCCGACAGGGGGGGAACACTGAAGCTTTCTTT. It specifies CASSRQGGNTEAFF.

The CDR3 DNA sequence: TGTGCCAGCAGCTTAATTTCACCGGGGTCCGGAAACACCATATATTTT. Its translation: CASSLISPGSGNTIYF. This chain joins TRBV7-9 and TRBJ1-3; D is undetermined. This CDR3 is built from 16 residues. With 2 bases removed from V and 4 bases from J, the gap between germline ends came to 15 bases. Looked up from germline, CDR1 is SEHNR and CDR2 is FQNEAQ (reference sequence).

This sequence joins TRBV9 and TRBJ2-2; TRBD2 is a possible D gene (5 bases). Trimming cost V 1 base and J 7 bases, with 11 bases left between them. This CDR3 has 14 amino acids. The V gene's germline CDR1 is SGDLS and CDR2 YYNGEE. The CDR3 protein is CASSVYKEVGELFF. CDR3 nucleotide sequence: TGTGCCAGCAGCGTATATAAGGAGGTCGGGGAGCTGTTTTTT.

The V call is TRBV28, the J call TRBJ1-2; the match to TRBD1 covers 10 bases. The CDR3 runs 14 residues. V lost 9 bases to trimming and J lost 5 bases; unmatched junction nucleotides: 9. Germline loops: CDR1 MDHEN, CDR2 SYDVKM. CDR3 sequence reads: CASMTTGGPYGYTF. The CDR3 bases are TGTGCCAGTATGACGACAGGGGGCCCGTATGGCTACACCTTC.

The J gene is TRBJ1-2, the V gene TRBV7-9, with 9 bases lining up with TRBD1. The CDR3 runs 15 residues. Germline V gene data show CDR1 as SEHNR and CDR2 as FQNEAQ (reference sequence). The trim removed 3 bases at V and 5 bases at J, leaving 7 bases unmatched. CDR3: CASSFTPGTGYGYTF. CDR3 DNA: TGTGCCAGCAGCTTTACTCCCGGGACAGGGTATGGCTACACCTTC. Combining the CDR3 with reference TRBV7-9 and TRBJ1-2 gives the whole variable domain DTGVSQNPRHKITKRGQNVTFRCDPISEHNRLYWYRQTLGQGPEFLTYFQNEAQLEKSRLLSDRFSAERPKGSFSTLEIQRTEQGDSAMYLCASSFTPGTGYGYTFGSGTRLTVV.